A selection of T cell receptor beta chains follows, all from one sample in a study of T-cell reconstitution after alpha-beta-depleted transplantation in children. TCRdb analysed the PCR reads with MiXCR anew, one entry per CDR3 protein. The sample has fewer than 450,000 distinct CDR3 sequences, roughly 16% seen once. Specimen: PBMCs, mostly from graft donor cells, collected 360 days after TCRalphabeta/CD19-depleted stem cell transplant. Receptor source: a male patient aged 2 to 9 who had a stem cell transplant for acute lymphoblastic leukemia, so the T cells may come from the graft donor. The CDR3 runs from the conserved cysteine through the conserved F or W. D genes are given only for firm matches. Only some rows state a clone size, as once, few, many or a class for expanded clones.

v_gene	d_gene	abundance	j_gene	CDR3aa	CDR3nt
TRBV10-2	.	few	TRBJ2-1	CAISSATYNEQFF	TGCGCCATTTCTAGCGCCACGTACAATGAGCAGTTCTTC
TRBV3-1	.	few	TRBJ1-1	CASSSEGGPTEAFF	TGTGCCAGCAGCTCCGAGGGTGGGCCCACTGAAGCTTTCTTT
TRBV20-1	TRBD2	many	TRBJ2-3	CSARRTSGSTDTQYF	TGCAGTGCTAGGAGGACTAGCGGGAGTACAGATACGCAGTATTTT
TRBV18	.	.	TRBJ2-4	CASSPWAGTGNIQYF	TGTGCCAGCTCACCATGGGCGGGGACGGGAAACATTCAGTACTTC
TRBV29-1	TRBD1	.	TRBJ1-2	CSVGGGQGVGYGYTF	TGCAGCGTTGGCGGGGGACAGGGGGTAGGCTATGGCTACACCTTC
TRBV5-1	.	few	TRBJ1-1	CASSLLSGNTEAFF	TGCGCCAGCAGCTTGTTATCCGGGAACACTGAAGCTTTCTTT
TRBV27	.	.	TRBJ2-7	CASRLRGSNEQYF	TGTGCCAGCAGGTTAAGAGGGTCCAACGAGCAGTACTTC
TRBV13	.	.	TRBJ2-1	CASSPGVRGSYNEQFF	TGTGCCAGCAGCCCCGGTGTAAGGGGGTCCTACAATGAGCAGTTCTTC
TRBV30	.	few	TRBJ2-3	CAWGRTDTQYF	TGTGCCTGGGGGCGGACAGATACGCAGTATTTT
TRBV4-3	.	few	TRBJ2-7	CASSQEPNYEQYF	TGCGCCAGCAGCCAAGAACCGAACTACGAGCAGTACTTC
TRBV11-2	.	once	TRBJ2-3	CASSLVGARIVPDTQYF	TGTGCCAGCAGCTTAGTCGGCGCCAGAATCGTCCCAGATACGCAGTATTTT
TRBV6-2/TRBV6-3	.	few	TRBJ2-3	CASSYRAGGTDTQYF	TGTGCCAGCAGCTACCGAGCTGGGGGCACAGATACGCAGTATTTT
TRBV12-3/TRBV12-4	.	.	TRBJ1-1	CASSLDVDEAFF	TGTGCCAGCAGTTTAGACGTTGATGAAGCTTTCTTT
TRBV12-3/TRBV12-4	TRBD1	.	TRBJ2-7	CASSQRPGQASYEQYF	TGTGCCAGCAGTCAACGACCGGGACAGGCGTCCTACGAGCAGTACTTC
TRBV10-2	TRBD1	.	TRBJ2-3	CASSDPLTGGSTDTQYF	TGCGCCAGCAGTGATCCCCTGACAGGGGGGTCCACAGATACGCAGTATTTT
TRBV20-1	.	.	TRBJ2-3	CSARRDPRDFF	TGCAGTGCTAGAAGGGACCCGAGGGATTTTTTT
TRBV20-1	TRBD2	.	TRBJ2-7	CSARYPVSGRLSYEQYF	TGCAGTGCTAGATACCCTGTTAGCGGGAGGCTCTCCTACGAGCAGTACTTC
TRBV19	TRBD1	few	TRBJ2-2	CASSAHRGRVTGELFF	TGTGCCAGTAGTGCTCACAGGGGGCGCGTAACCGGGGAGCTGTTTTTT
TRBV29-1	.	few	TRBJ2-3	CSVEEPGRLDTQYF	TGCAGCGTTGAAGAGCCGGGACGCCTCGATACGCAGTATTTT
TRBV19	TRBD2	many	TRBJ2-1	CASSILASGYNEQFF	TGTGCCAGTAGTATCCTGGCTAGCGGCTACAATGAGCAGTTCTTC
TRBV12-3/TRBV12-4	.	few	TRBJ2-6	CASNQGLHSGANVLTF	TGTGCCAGCAACCAGGGCCTTCACTCTGGGGCCAACGTCCTGACTTTC
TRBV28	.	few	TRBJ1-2	CASSETARNYGYTF	TGTGCCAGCAGTGAAACAGCTCGTAACTATGGCTACACCTTC
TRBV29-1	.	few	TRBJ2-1	CSVEDRADYNEQFF	TGCAGCGTTGAAGATCGAGCGGACTACAATGAGCAGTTCTTC
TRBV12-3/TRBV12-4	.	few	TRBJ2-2	CASSLSAPQTGDTGELFF	TGTGCCAGCAGTTTATCGGCCCCACAGACCGGAGACACCGGGGAGCTGTTTTTT
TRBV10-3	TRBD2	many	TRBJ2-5	CAIGPSGRAGETQYF	TGTGCCATCGGTCCTAGCGGGAGGGCCGGGGAGACCCAGTACTTC
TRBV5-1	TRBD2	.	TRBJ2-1	CASSYGLAGGGEQFF	TGCGCCAGCAGCTACGGACTAGCGGGAGGGGGTGAGCAGTTCTTC
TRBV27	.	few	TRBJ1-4	CASSPYLPRQLTNEKLFF	TGTGCCAGCAGTCCCTACCTCCCCCGACAGCTAACTAATGAAAAACTGTTTTTT
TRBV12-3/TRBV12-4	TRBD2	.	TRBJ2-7	CASSLFSGLAGDEQYF	TGTGCCAGCAGTTTGTTTTCCGGACTAGCGGGAGACGAGCAGTACTTC
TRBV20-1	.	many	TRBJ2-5	CSARADRVAQYF	TGCAGTGCTAGGGCTGACCGTGTGGCCCAGTACTTC
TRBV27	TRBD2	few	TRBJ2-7	CASSSPTSGYYYYEQYF	TGTGCCAGCAGTTCCCCCACTAGCGGGTATTACTACTACGAGCAGTACTTC
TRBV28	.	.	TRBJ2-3	CASSPDRGTVPDTQYF	TGTGCCAGCAGTCCCGATCGGGGGACCGTGCCAGATACGCAGTATTTT
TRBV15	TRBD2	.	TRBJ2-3	CATSRVRTSGSRADTQYF	TGTGCCACCAGCAGAGTAAGGACTAGCGGGAGTAGGGCAGATACGCAGTATTTT
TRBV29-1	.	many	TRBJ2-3	CSVESFKRTSTDTQYF	TGCAGCGTTGAGTCCTTTAAAAGAACTAGCACAGATACGCAGTATTTT
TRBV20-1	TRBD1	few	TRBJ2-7	CSANRGLSYEQYF	TGCAGTGCTAACAGGGGGCTCTCCTACGAGCAGTACTTC
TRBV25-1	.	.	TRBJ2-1	CASSEVRGYSRSNEQFF	TGTGCCAGCAGTGAGGTACGGGGCTACTCGAGGAGTAATGAGCAGTTCTTC